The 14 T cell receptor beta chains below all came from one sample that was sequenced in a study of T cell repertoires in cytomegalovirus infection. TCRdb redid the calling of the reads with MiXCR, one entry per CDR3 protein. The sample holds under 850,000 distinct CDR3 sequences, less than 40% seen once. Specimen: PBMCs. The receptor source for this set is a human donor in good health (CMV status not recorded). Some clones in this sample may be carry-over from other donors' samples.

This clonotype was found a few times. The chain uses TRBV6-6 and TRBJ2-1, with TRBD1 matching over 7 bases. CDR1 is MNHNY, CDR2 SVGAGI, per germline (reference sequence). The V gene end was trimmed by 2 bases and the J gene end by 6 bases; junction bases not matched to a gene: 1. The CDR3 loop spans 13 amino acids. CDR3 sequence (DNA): TGTGCCAGCAGTTACGGGACAGTCAATGAGCAGTTCTTC. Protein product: CASSYGTVNEQFF.

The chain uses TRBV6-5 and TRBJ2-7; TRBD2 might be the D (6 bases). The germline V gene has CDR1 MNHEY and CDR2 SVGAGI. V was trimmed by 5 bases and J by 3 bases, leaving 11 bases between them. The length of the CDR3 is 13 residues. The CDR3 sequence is CASSRREHYEQYF. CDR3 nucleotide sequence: TGTGCCAGCAGTCGACGGGAGCACTACGAGCAGTACTTC.

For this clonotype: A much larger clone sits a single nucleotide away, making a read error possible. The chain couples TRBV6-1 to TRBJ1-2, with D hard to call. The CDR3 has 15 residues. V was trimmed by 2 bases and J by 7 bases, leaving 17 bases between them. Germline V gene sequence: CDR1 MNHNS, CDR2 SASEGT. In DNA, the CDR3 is TGTGCCAGCAGTGAACGGGCCATGGGGATCTTTGGCTACACCTTC. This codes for CASSERAMGIFGYTF.

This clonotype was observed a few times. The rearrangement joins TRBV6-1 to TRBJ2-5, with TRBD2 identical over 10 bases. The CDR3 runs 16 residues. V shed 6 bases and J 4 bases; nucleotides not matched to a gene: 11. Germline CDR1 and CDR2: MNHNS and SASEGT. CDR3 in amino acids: CASRLQASGRGETQYF. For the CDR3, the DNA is TGTGCCAGCAGACTACAGGCTAGCGGGAGAGGAGAGACCCAGTACTTC.

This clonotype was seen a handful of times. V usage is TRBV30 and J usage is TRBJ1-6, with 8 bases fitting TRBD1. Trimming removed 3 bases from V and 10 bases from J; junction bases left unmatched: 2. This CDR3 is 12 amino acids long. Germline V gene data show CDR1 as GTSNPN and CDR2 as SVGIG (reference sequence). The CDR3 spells CAWRDRASPLHF. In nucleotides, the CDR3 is TGTGCCTGGAGGGACAGGGCATCACCCCTCCACTTT.

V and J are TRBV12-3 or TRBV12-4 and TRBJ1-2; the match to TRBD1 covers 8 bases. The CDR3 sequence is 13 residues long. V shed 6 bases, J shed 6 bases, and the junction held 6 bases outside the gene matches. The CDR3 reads CASSPSTGDGYTF. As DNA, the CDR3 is TGTGCCAGCAGCCCATCGACAGGGGATGGCTACACCTTC.

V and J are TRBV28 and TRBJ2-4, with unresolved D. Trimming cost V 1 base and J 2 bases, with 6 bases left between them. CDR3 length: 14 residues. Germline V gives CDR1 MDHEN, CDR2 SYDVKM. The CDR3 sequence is CASSLLQPKNIQYF. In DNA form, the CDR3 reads TGTGCCAGCAGTTTATTGCAACCCAAAAACATTCAGTACTTC.

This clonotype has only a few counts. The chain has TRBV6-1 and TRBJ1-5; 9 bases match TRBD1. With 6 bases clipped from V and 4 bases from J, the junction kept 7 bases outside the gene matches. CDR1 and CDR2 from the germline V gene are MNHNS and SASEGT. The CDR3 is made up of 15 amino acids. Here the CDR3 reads CASSGGQGINQPQHF. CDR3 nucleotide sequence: TGTGCCAGCAGCGGCGGACAGGGGATTAATCAGCCCCAGCATTTT.

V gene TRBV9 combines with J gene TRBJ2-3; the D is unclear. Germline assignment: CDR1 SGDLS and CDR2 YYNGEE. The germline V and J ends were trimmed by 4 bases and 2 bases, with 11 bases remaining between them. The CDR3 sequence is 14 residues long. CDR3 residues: CASSPTSNTDTQYF. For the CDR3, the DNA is TGTGCCAGCAGCCCGACTTCCAACACAGATACGCAGTATTTT.

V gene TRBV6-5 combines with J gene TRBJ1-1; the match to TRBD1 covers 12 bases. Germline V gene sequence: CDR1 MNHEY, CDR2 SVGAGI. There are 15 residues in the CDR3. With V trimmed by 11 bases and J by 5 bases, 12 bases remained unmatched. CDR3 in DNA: TGTGCCGGAACAAGGGACAGGGGGCAGGGAACTGAAGCTTTCTTT. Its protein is CAGTRDRGQGTEAFF.

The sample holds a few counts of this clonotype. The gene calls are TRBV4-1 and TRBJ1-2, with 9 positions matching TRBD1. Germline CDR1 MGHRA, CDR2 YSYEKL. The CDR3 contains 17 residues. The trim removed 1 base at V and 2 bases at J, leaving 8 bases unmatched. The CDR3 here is CASSQGQGQGSNYGYTF. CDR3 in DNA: TGCGCCAGCAGCCAAGGACAGGGACAGGGATCCAACTATGGCTACACCTTC.

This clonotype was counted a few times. The CDR3 protein is CASSPDESQFF. The DNA for the CDR3 is TGTGCCAGCAGCCCCGACGAATCGCAGTTCTTC. The chain is built from TRBV7-9 and TRBJ2-1; unclear D gene. Trimming shortened V by 5 bases and J by 12 bases, and 11 bases separated the two germline ends. CDR1 and CDR2 (germline): SEHNR, FQNEAQ (reference sequence). The CDR3 is 11 residues long. Full variable domain (remainder filled in from reference TRBV7-9 and TRBJ2-1): DTGVSQNPRHKITKRGQNVTFRCDPISEHNRLYWYRQTLGQGPEFLTYFQNEAQLEKSRLLSDRFSAERPKGSFSTLEIQRTEQGDSAMYLCASSPDESQFFGPGTRLTVL.

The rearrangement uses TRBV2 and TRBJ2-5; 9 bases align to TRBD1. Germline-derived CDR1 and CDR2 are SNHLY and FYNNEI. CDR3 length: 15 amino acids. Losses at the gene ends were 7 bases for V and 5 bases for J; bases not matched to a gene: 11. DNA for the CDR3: TGTGCCAGCACGAGGGGACAGGGATCATCGGAGACCCAGTACTTC. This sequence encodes CASTRGQGSSETQYF.

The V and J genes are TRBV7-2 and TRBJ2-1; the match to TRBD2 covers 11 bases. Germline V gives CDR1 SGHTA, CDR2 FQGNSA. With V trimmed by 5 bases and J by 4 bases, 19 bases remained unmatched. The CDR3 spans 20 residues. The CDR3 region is CASSPYAGLAALGVYNEQFF. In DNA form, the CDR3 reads TGTGCCAGCAGCCCATATGCGGGACTAGCGGCCTTAGGGGTTTACAATGAGCAGTTCTTC.